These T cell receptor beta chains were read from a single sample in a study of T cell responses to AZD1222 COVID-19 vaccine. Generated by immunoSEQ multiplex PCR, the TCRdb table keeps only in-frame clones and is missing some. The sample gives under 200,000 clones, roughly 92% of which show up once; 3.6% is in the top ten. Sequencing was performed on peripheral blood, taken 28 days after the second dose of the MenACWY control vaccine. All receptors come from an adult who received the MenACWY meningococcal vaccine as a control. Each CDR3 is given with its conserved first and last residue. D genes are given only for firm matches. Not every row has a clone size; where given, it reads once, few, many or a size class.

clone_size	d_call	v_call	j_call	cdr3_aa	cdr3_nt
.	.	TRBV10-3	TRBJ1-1	CAISGTGNTEAFF	TGTGCCATCAGTGGAACAGGGAACACTGAAGCTTTCTTT
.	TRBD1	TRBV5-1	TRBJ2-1	CASLGVGGAGSYNEQFF	TGCGCCAGCTTGGGGGTAGGGGGCGCGGGTTCCTACAATGAGCAGTTCTTC
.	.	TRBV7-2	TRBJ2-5	CASSLASLGETQYF	TGTGCCAGCAGCTTAGCGTCTTTAGGGGAGACCCAGTACTTC
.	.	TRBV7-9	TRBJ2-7	CASSSEPGGPKSYEQYF	TGTGCCAGCAGCTCCGAACCCGGGGGACCGAAGTCCTACGAGCAGTACTTC
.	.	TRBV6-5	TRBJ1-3	CASSRGSGNTIYF	TGTGCCAGCAGTCGAGGATCTGGAAACACCATATATTTT
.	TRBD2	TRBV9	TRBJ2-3	CASSVSSGSGTDTQYF	TGTGCCAGCAGCGTCTCTAGCGGGTCAGGTACAGATACGCAGTATTTT
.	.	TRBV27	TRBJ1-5	CASSLMLGGQPQHF	TGTGCCAGCAGTTTAATGTTAGGGGGTCAGCCCCAGCATTTT
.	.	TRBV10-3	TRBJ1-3	CAISFDRSSGNTIYF	TGTGCCATCAGTTTCGACAGGAGCTCTGGAAACACCATATATTTT
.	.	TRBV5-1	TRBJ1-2	CASSLEAGSGYTF	TGCGCCAGCAGCTTGGAAGCAGGTAGTGGCTACACCTTC
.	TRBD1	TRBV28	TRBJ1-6	CASSLQGAAYNSPLHF	TGTGCCAGCAGTCTACAGGGGGCAGCCTATAATTCACCCCTCCACTTT
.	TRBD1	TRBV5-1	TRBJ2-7	CASRPTGQGSSEQYF	TGCGCCAGCCGGCCTACGGGACAGGGTTCATCCGAGCAGTACTTC
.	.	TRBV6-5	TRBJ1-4	CASSYSSGFDEKLFF	TGTGCCAGCAGTTACTCATCCGGGTTCGATGAAAAACTGTTTTTT
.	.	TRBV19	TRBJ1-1	CASSIRGMNTEAFF	TGTGCCAGTAGTATAAGAGGTATGAACACTGAAGCTTTCTTT
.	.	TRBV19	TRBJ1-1	CASSRQNTEAFF	TGTGCCAGTAGTAGGCAGAATACTGAAGCTTTCTTT
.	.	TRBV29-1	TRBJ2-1	CSVEGERRSPYNEQFF	TGCAGCGTTGAAGGGGAAAGGCGGAGTCCCTACAATGAGCAGTTCTTC
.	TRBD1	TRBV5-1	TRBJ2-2	CASSQGTGKNTGELFF	TGCGCCAGCAGCCAAGGGACAGGGAAGAACACCGGGGAGCTGTTTTTT
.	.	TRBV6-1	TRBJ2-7	CASSEWRSYEQYF	TGTGCCAGCAGTGAATGGCGCTCCTACGAGCAGTACTTC
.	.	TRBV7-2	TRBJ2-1	CASSLAFGGRRNEQFF	TGTGCCAGCAGCTTAGCGTTCGGAGGGCGTCGCAATGAGCAGTTCTTC
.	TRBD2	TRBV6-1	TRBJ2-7	CASSEGTTAYF	TGTGCCAGCAGCGAAGGGACTACGGCGTACTTC
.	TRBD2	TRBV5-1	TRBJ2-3	CASSFRGGLAGGDTQYF	TGCGCCAGCAGCTTTAGGGGGGGACTAGCGGGTGGAGATACGCAGTATTTT
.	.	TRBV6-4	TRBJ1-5	CASSDRQPDQPQHF	TGTGCCAGCAGTGATAGGCAGCCCGATCAGCCCCAGCATTTT
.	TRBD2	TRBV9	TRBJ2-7	CASSTGTSSRNEQYF	TGTGCCAGCAGCACCGGGACTAGCTCCCGGAACGAGCAGTACTTC
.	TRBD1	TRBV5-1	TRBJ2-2	CASSPRGQAGELFF	TGCGCCAGCAGCCCCCGAGGACAGGCCGGGGAGCTGTTTTTT
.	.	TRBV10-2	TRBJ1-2	CASTNPGRSYTF	TGCGCCAGCACCAACCCCGGTAGGAGCTACACCTTC
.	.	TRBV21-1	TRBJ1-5	CASSGRGPYQPQHF	TGTGCCAGCAGTGGGAGGGGGCCTTATCAGCCCCAGCATTTT
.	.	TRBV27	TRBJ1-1	CASSFRGLGEAFF	TGTGCCAGCAGTTTCCGGGGCCTAGGGGAAGCTTTCTTT
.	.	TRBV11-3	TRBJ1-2	CASSPTLRGEYGYTF	TGTGCCAGCAGCCCTACCCTTCGGGGGGAGTATGGCTACACCTTC
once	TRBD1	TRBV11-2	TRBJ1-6	CASSSADRGPHHYNSPLHF	TGTGCCAGCAGCTCCGCCGACAGGGGGCCCCATCACTATAATTCACCCCTCCACTTT
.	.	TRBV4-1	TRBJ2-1	CASSLAAANEQFF	TGCGCCAGCAGTCTCGCGGCAGCCAATGAGCAGTTCTTC
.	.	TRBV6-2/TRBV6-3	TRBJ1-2	CASSYSIYGRDGYTF	TGTGCCAGCAGTTACTCGATTTACGGCAGGGATGGCTACACCTTC
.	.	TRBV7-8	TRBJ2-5	CASSLAGYETQYF	TGTGCCAGCAGCTTAGCAGGGTACGAGACCCAGTACTTC
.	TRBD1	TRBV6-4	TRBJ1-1	CASSAGTEDTEAFF	TGTGCCAGCAGTGCAGGGACAGAGGACACTGAAGCTTTCTTT
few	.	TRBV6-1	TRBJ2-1	CASSELGLGGYNEQFF	TGTGCCAGCAGTGAACTCGGACTAGGGGGCTACAATGAGCAGTTCTTC
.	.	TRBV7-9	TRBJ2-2	CASSLLSTGELFF	TGTGCCAGCAGCCTCCTAAGCACCGGGGAGCTGTTTTTT
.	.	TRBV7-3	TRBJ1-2	CASSLGTGYGYTF	TGTGCCAGCAGCTTAGGTACGGGATATGGCTACACCTTC
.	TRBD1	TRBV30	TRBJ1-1	CAWRLKGAAFF	TGTGCCTGGAGATTGAAGGGGGCGGCTTTCTTT
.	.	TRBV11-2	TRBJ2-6	CASKVSFSGANVLTF	TGTGCCAGCAAGGTTTCTTTCTCTGGGGCCAACGTCCTGACTTTC
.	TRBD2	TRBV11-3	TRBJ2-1	CASSPRTSGVANEQFF	TGTGCCAGCAGCCCAAGGACTAGCGGGGTGGCCAATGAGCAGTTCTTC
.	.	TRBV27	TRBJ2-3	CASIRDTQYF	TGTGCCAGCATCCGAGATACGCAGTATTTT
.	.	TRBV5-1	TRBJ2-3	CASSQRTGDTDTQYF	TGCGCCAGCAGCCAAAGGACGGGAGACACAGATACGCAGTATTTT
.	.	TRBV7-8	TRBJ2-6	CASSPGVSVLTF	TGTGCCAGCAGCCCGGGGGTCAGCGTCCTGACTTTC
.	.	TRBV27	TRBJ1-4	CASSPRWGSNEKLFF	TGTGCCAGCAGTCCCAGATGGGGTTCTAATGAAAAACTGTTTTTT
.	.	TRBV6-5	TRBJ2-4	CASSRGDRKNIQYF	TGTGCCAGCAGTCGGGGGGACAGAAAAAACATTCAGTACTTC
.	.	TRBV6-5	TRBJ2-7	CASSPLGSGEQYF	TGTGCCAGCAGCCCCTTGGGGAGTGGTGAGCAGTACTTC
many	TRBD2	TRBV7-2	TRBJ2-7	CASSLSRTSGKHEQYF	TGTGCCAGCAGCTTATCACGGACTAGCGGGAAACACGAGCAGTACTTC
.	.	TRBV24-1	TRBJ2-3	CATSAPGTFTDTQYF	TGTGCCACCAGTGCTCCCGGGACTTTTACAGATACGCAGTATTTT
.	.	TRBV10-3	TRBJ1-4	CAISERGQKLFF	TGTGCCATCAGTGAGAGGGGACAAAAACTGTTTTTT
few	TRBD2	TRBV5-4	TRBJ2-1	CASSLALTSVGDEQFF	TGTGCCAGCAGCTTGGCTTTGACTAGCGTAGGGGATGAGCAGTTCTTC
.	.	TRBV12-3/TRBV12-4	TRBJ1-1	CVSLWSTNTEAFF	TGTGTTTCTCTGTGGAGTACAAACACTGAAGCTTTCTTT
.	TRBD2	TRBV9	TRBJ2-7	CASSPGLEGAGSYEQYF	TGTGCCAGCAGCCCTGGACTAGAGGGCGCCGGGTCCTACGAGCAGTACTTC